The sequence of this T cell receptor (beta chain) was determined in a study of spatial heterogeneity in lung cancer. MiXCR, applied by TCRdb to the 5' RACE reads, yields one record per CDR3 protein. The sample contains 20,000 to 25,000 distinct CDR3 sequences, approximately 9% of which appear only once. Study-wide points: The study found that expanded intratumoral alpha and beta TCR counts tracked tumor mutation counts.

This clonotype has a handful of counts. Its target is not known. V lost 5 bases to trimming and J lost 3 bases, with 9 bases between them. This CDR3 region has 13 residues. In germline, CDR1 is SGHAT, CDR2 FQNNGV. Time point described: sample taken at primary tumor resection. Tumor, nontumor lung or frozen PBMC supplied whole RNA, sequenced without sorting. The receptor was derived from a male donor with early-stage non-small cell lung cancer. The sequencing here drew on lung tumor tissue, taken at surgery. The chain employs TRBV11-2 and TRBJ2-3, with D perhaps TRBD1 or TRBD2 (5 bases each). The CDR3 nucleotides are TGTGCCAGCAGCGGGGGTGTTACAGATACGCAGTATTTT. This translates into CASSGGVTDTQYF.